The entry that follows covers one T cell receptor (beta chain) sequence. Stated time point: blood 4 weeks post-SBRT, at nephrectomy. The treatment denotes: 15 Gy SBRT to primary tumor, nephrectomy 4 weeks later. Nephrectomy followed 15 Gy stereotactic body radiation by 4 weeks. These data belong to a study of radiation and T cells in renal cell carcinoma. Germline V gene data show CDR1 as SGHRS and CDR2 as YFSETQ. The V segment lost 0 bases and the J segment 4 bases; nucleotides outside the gene matches: 10. CDR3 length: 17 amino acids. Profiling relied on immunoSEQ multiplex PCR, and the TCRdb table lists in-frame clones only, not all of them. The sample gives 90,000 to 100,000 clones, 80% to 90% of which show up once; 7.2% is in the top ten.

The specimen was blood, collected from a patient whose treatment included radiotherapy and nephrectomy. V gene TRBV5-1 combines with J gene TRBJ2-1; 7 positions match TRBD2. The receptor was derived from a man in his sixties with renal cell carcinoma. The CDR3 is CASSLGLLAEIYNEQFF. CDR3 sequence (DNA): TGCGCCAGCAGCTTGGGCCTGCTAGCGGAAATATACAATGAGCAGTTCTTC.